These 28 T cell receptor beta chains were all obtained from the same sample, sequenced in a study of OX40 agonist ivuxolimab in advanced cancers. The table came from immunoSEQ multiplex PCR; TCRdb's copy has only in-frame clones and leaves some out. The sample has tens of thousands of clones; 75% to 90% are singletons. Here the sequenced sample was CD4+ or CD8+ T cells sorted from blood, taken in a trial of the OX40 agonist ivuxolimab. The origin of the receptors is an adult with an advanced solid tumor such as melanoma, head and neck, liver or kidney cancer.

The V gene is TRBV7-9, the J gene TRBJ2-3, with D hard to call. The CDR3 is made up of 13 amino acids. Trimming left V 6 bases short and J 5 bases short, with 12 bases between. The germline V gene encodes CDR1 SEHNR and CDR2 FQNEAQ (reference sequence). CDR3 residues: CASSRSLKDTQYF. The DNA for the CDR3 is TGTGCCAGCAGTCGCAGCCTTAAAGATACGCAGTATTTT.

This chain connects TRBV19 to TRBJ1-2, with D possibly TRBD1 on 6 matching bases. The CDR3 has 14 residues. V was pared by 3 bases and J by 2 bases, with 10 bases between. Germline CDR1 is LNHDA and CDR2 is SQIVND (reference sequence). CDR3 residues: CASSIGRGNYGYTF. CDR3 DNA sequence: TGTGCCAGTAGTATCGGCAGGGGCAACTATGGCTACACCTTC.

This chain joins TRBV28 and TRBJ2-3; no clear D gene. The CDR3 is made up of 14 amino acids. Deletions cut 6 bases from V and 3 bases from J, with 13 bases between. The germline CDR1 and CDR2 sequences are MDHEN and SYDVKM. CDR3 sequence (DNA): TGTGCCAGCAGCTGGGGAAGAGAAACAGATACGCAGTATTTT. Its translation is CASSWGRETDTQYF.

CDR3 nucleotide sequence: TGTGCCTGGAGTGGCGGACAGGGGTACACTGAAGCTTTCTTT. The encoded protein is CAWSGGQGYTEAFF. This chain connects TRBV30 to TRBJ1-1; 9 bases line up with TRBD1. There are 14 residues in the CDR3. From germline, CDR1 is GTSNPN and CDR2 SVGIG (reference sequence). The V segment lost 1 base and the J segment 3 bases; nucleotides outside the gene matches: 3.

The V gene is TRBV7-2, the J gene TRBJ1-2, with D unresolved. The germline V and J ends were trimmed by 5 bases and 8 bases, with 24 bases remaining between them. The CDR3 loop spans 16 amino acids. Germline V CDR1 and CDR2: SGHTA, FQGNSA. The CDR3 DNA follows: TGTGCCAGCAGCCTTCTAACGGCGGGGATTATCGACGGCTACACCTTC. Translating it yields CASSLLTAGIIDGYTF.

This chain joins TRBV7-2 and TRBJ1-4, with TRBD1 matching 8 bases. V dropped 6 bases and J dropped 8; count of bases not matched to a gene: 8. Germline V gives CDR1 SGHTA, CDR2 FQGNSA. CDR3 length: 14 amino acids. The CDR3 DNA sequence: TGTGCCAGCAGTTATGGACAGGGTGGAGAAAAACTGTTTTTT. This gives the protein CASSYGQGGEKLFF.

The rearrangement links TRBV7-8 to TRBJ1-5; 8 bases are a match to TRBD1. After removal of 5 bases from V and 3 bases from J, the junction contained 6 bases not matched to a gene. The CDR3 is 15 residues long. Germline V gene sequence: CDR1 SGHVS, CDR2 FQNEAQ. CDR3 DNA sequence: TGTGCCAGCAGCACCCAGGGGGCCCTCAATCAGCCCCAGCATTTT. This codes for CASSTQGALNQPQHF.

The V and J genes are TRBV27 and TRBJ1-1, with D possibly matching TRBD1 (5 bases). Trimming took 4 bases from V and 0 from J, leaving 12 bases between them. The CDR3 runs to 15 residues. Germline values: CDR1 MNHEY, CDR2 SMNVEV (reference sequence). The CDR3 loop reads CASSSTVTMNTEAFF. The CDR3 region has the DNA TGTGCCAGCAGTTCGACAGTTACCATGAACACTGAAGCTTTCTTT.

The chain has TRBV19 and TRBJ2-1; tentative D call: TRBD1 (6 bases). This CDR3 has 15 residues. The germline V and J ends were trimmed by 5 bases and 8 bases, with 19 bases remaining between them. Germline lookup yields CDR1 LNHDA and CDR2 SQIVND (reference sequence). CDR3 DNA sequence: TGTGCCAGTAGTCCCCGCAGGGGTTCGGAGGATGAGCAGTTCTTC. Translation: CASSPRRGSEDEQFF.

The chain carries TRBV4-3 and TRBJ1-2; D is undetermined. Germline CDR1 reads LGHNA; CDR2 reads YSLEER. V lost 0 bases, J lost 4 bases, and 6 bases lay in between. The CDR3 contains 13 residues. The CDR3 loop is CASSQDRGYGYTF. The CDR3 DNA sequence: TGCGCCAGCAGCCAAGATCGGGGCTATGGCTACACCTTC.

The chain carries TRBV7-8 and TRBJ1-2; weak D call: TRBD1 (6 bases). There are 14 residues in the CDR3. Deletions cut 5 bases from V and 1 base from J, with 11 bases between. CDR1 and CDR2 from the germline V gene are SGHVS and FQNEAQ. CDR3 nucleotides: TGTGCCAGCAGCCCAAGACAGGATAACTATGGCTACACCTTC. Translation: CASSPRQDNYGYTF. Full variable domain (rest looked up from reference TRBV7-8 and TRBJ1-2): GAGVSQSPRYKVAKRGQDVALRCDPISGHVSLFWYQQALGQGPEFLTYFQNEAQLDKSGLPSDRFFAERPEGSVSTLKIQRTQQEDSAVYLCASSPRQDNYGYTFGSGTRLTVV.

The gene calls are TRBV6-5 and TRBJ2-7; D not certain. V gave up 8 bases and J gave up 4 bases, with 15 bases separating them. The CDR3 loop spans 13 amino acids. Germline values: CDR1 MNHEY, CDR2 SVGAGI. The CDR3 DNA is TGTGCCAGCCCTAAAGACCCTTCTTACGAGCAGTACGTC. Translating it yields CASPKDPSYEQYV.

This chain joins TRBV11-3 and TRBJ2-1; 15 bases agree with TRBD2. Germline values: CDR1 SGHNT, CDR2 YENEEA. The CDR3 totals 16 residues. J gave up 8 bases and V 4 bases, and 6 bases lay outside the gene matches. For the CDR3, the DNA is TGTGCCAGCAGCTCTAGGACTAGCGGGGGGGGAGATGAGCAGTTCTTC. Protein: CASSSRTSGGGDEQFF.

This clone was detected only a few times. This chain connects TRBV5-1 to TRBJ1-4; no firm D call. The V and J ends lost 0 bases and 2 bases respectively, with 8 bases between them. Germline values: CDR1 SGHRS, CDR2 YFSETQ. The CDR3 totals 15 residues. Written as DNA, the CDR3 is TGCGCCAGCAGCTTGGAAGGAGGGACTAATGAAAAACTGTTTTTT. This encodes CASSLEGGTNEKLFF.

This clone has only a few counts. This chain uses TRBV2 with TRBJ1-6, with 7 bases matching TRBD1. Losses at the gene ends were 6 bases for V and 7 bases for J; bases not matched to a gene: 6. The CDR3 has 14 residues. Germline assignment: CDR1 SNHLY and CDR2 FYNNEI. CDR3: CASSVGTANSPLHF. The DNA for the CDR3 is TGTGCCAGCAGCGTAGGGACAGCCAATTCACCCCTCCACTTT.

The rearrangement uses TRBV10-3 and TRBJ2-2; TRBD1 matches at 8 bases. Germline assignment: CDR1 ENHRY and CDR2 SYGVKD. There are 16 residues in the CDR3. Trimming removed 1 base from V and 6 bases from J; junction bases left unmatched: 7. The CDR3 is CAISELAGGNAGELFF. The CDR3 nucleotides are TGTGCCATCAGTGAGTTGGCAGGGGGCAACGCCGGGGAGCTGTTTTTT.

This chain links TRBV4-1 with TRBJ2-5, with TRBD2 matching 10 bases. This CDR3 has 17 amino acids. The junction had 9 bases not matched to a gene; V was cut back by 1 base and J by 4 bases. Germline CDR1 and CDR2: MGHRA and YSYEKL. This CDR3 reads CASSQGASGGLPETQYF. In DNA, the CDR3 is TGCGCCAGCAGCCAAGGGGCTAGCGGGGGCCTCCCAGAGACCCAGTACTTC.

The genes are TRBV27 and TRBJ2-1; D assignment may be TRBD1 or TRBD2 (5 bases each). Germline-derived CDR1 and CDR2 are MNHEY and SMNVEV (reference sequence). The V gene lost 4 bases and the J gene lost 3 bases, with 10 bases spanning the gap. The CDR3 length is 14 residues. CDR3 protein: CASSYGANYNEQFF. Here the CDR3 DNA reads TGTGCCAGCAGTTACGGGGCCAACTACAATGAGCAGTTCTTC.

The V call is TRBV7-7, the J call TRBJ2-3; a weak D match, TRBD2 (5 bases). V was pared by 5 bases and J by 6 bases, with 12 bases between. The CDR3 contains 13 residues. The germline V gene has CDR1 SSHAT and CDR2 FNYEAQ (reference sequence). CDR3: CASSGGPGDTQYF. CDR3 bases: TGTGCCAGCAGCGGAGGCCCTGGGGATACGCAGTATTTT.

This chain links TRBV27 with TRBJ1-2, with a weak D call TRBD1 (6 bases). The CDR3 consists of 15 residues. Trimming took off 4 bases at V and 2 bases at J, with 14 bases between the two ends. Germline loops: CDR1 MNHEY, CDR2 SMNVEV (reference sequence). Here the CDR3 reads CASSSPTGSNYGYTF. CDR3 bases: TGTGCCAGCAGTTCCCCGACAGGATCAAACTATGGCTACACCTTC.

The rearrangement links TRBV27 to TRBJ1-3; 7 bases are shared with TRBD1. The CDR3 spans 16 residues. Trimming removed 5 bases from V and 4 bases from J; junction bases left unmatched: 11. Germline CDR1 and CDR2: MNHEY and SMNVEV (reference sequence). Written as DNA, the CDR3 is TGTGCCAGCAGTGCCCGGGGGACAGTAAGCGGAAACACCATATATTTT. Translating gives CASSARGTVSGNTIYF.

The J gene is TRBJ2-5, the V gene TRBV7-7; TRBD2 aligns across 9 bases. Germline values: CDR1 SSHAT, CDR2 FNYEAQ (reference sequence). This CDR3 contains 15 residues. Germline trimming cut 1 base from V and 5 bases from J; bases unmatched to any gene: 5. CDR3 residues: CASSLGISGGETQYF. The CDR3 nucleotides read TGTGCCAGCAGCTTAGGGATTAGCGGGGGTGAGACCCAGTACTTC. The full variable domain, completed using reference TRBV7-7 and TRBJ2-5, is GAGVSQSPRYKVTKRGQDVTLRCDPISSHATLYWYQQALGQGPEFLTYFNYEAQPDKSGLPSDRFSAERPEGSISTLTIQRTEQRDSAMYRCASSLGISGGETQYFGPGTRLLVL.

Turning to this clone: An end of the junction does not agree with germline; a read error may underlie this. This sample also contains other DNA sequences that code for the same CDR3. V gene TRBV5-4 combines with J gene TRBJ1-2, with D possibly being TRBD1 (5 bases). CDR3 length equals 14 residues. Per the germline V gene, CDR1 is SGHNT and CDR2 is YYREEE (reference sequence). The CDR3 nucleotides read TGCGCCAGCAGCTTGGAAGAGGGGAGCTATGGCTACACCTTC. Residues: CASSLEEGSYGYTF. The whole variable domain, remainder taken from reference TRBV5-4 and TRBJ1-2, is ETGVTQSPTHLIKTRGQQVTLRCSSQSGHNTVSWYQQALGQGPQFIFQYYREEENGRGNFPPRFSGLQFPNYSSELNVNALELDDSALYLCASSLEEGSYGYTFGSGTRLTVV.

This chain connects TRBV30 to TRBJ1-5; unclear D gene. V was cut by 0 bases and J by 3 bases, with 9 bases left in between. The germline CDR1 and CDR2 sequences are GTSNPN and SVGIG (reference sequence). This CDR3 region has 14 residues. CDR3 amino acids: CAWSVMQDNQPQHF. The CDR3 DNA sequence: TGTGCCTGGAGTGTAATGCAAGACAATCAGCCCCAGCATTTT.

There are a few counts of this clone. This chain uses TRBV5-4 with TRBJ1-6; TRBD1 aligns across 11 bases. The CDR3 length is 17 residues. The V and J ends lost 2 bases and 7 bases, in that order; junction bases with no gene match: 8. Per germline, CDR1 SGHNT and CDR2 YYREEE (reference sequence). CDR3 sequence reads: CASSFGQGANQNSPLHF. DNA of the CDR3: TGTGCCAGCAGCTTTGGACAGGGGGCCAACCAGAATTCACCCCTCCACTTT. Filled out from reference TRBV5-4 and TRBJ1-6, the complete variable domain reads ETGVTQSPTHLIKTRGQQVTLRCSSQSGHNTVSWYQQALGQGPQFIFQYYREEENGRGNFPPRFSGLQFPNYSSELNVNALELDDSALYLCASSFGQGANQNSPLHFGNGTRLTVT.

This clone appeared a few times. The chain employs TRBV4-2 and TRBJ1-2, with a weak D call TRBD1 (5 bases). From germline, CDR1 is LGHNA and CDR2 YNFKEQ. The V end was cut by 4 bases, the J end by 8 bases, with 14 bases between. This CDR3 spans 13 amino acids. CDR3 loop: CASSPHIRDGYTF. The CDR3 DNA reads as TGTGCCAGCAGCCCCCATATAAGGGACGGCTACACCTTC.

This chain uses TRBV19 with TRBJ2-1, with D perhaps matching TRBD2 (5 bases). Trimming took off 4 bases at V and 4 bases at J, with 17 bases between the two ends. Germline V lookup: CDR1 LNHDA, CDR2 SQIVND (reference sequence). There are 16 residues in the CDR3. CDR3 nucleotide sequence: TGTGCCAGTAGTACAACCTACTGGGAGCCGTACAATGAGCAGTTCTTC. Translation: CASSTTYWEPYNEQFF.

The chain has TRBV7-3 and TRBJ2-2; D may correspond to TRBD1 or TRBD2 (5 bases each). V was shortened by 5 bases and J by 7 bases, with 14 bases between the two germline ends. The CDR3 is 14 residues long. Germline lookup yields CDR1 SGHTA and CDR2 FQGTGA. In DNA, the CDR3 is TGTGCCAGCAGCCGGGACCCTGCACTCGGGGAGCTGTTTTTT. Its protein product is CASSRDPALGELFF.